A single sample gave rise to the 30 T cell receptor beta chains below, sequenced in a study of cytomegalovirus exposure and HLA in healthy donors. The primer mix had 60 Vbeta and 13 Jbeta primers. Produced via immunoSEQ multiplex PCR; TCRdb's table is partial and in-frame only. The sample yields under 150,000 clones, 9.5% seen once. Material for sequencing was PBMCs. These receptors were obtained from a man aged 25-45 years in good health and CMV-seronegative.

In this sample, this clone turned up once. V is TRBV7-2 and J is TRBJ2-7, with D perhaps matching TRBD2 (5 bases). V shed 2 bases and J shed 0 bases, with 8 bases lying between them. Looked up from germline, CDR1 is SGHTA and CDR2 is FQGNSA. The CDR3 runs to 14 residues. The CDR3 loop reads CASSLSGSSYEQYF. For the CDR3, the DNA is TGTGCCAGCAGCTTATCGGGGAGCTCCTACGAGCAGTACTTC.

The chain joins TRBV4-3 to TRBJ2-7; 8 nucleotides match TRBD1. The CDR3 loop spans 14 amino acids. The V gene's germline CDR1 is LGHNA and CDR2 YSLEER. V trimming: 4 bases; J trimming: 3 bases; junction bases outside the gene matches: 5. This CDR3 is CASSPGTGNYEQYF. DNA for the CDR3: TGCGCCAGCAGCCCAGGGACAGGAAACTACGAGCAGTACTTC.

This clone was counted a few times. The J gene is TRBJ1-2, the V gene TRBV12-5; no clear D. There are 18 residues in the CDR3. Germline loops: CDR1 LGHNT, CDR2 FRNRAP. Trimming stripped 4 bases from V and 3 bases from J, with 24 bases between. In DNA, the CDR3 is TGTGCTAGTGGTTCCCCAGGCAAACAGCGGACCGGGGACTATGGCTACACCTTC. Translating it yields CASGSPGKQRTGDYGYTF.

V usage is TRBV4-1 and J usage is TRBJ2-7, with TRBD2 identical over 7 bases. With 0 bases clipped from V and 2 bases from J, the junction kept 4 bases outside the gene matches. Germline V CDR1 and CDR2: MGHRA, YSYEKL. The CDR3 consists of 15 residues. The CDR3: CASSQEDGGTYEQYF. The DNA of the CDR3 is TGCGCCAGCAGCCAAGAGGACGGGGGGACCTACGAGCAGTACTTC.

The V gene is TRBV19, the J gene TRBJ1-4; D might be TRBD1 (5 bases). The V gene's germline CDR1 is LNHDA and CDR2 SQIVND (reference sequence). The CDR3 is 13 residues long. V gave up 8 bases and J gave up 5 bases, with 12 bases separating them. The CDR3 nucleotides read TGTGCCAGTGGGGCCAGGGAAAATGAAAAACTGTTTTTT. This codes for CASGARENEKLFF.

This clone was counted a few times. V gene TRBV6-1 combines with J gene TRBJ1-2; 10 bases are a match to TRBD1. The CDR3 contains 15 residues. From germline, CDR1 is MNHNS and CDR2 SASEGT. Trimming removed 7 bases from V and 1 base from J; junction bases left unmatched: 6. CDR3 sequence reads: CASKRDRGLNYGYTF. CDR3 DNA: TGTGCCAGCAAGAGGGACAGGGGCCTTAACTATGGCTACACCTTC.

This rearrangement joins TRBV10-3 to TRBJ1-2, with 8 nucleotides matching TRBD1. This CDR3 comprises 13 residues. With V trimmed by 4 bases and J by 5 bases, 3 bases remained unmatched. Germline V gene lookup returns CDR1 ENHRY and CDR2 SYGVKD. The CDR3 sequence is CAISAGGGYGYTF. In nucleotides, the CDR3 is TGTGCCATCAGTGCAGGGGGCGGGTATGGCTACACCTTC.

The chain carries TRBV6-1 and TRBJ2-3, with D possibly being TRBD2 (5 bases). Germline-derived CDR1 and CDR2 are MNHNS and SASEGT. V lost 3 bases and J lost 8, with 18 bases in between. The CDR3 is made up of 15 amino acids. The CDR3 sequence: CASSDRSGPPGTQYF. CDR3 in DNA: TGTGCCAGCAGTGATAGGAGCGGCCCACCGGGTACGCAGTATTTT.

Comment on this clone: At one end, the junction sequence differs from germline, possibly due to a read error. V gene TRBV19 combines with J gene TRBJ1-2, with D perhaps TRBD1 (6 bases). This CDR3 region has 12 residues. Germline assignment: CDR1 LNHDA and CDR2 SQIVND (reference sequence). The CDR3 sequence is CPSHNRVYGYTF. Written as DNA, the CDR3 is TGTCCCAGCCACAACAGGGTCTATGGCTACACCTTC.

This chain connects TRBV11-3 to TRBJ2-5; TRBD2 matches 9 bases. After removal of 5 bases from V and 5 bases from J, the junction contained 24 bases not matched to a gene. The CDR3 totals 20 residues. CDR1 and CDR2 from the germline V gene are SGHNT and YENEEA. The chain's CDR3 is CASSHPTVKIAGEVWETQYF. The DNA of the CDR3 is TGTGCCAGCAGCCATCCTACCGTAAAAATAGCGGGAGAGGTGTGGGAGACCCAGTACTTC. Complete variable domain (other parts from reference TRBV11-3 and TRBJ2-5): EAGVVQSPRYKIIEKKQPVAFWCNPISGHNTLYWYLQNLGQGPELLIRYENEEAVDDSQLPKDRFSAERLKGVDSTLKIQPAELGDSAVYLCASSHPTVKIAGEVWETQYFGPGTRLLVL.

This clone was seen more than once but under ten times. The V and J genes are TRBV19 and TRBJ2-1, with D unresolved. Between the trimmed V and J ends, which lost 3 bases and 0 bases, there was a span of 9 bases. CDR1 is LNHDA and CDR2 is SQIVND in the germline V gene (reference sequence). The CDR3 covers 15 residues. This CDR3 reads CASSIWSSSYNEQFF. CDR3 nucleotide sequence: TGTGCCAGTAGTATTTGGAGTAGCTCCTACAATGAGCAGTTCTTC.

The V and J genes are TRBV4-2 and TRBJ2-2, with 9 positions matching TRBD2. After removal of 1 base from V and 7 bases from J, the junction contained 7 bases not matched to a gene. Germline V gene lookup returns CDR1 LGHNA and CDR2 YNFKEQ. The CDR3 sequence is 16 residues long. The CDR3 sequence is CASSQARGGEGGELFF. As DNA, the CDR3 is TGTGCCAGCAGCCAAGCGCGGGGGGGCGAAGGCGGGGAGCTGTTTTTT.

This clone was counted between two and nine times. The gene calls are TRBV9 and TRBJ2-1, with 7 bases that match TRBD2. V dropped 7 bases and J dropped 2; count of bases not matched to a gene: 12. The CDR3 has 16 amino acids. In germline, CDR1 is SGDLS, CDR2 YYNGEE. In DNA, the CDR3 is TGTGCCAGCTCCCCGGGGGGACGGAATCCCTACAATGAGCAGTTCTTC. Protein product: CASSPGGRNPYNEQFF.

J is TRBJ1-1 and V is TRBV7-6; weak D call: TRBD1 (6 bases). CDR1 is SGHVS and CDR2 is FNYEAQ in the germline V gene. V lost 5 bases and J 0 bases, leaving 10 bases between the germline ends. This CDR3 region has 14 residues. The DNA for the CDR3 is TGTGCCAGCAGCGTAGGACAGCTGAACACTGAAGCTTTCTTT. As protein: CASSVGQLNTEAFF.

This clone was seen a few times. The chain is built from TRBV15 and TRBJ1-2; 7 nucleotides align to TRBD1. Trimming cost V 2 bases and J 4 bases; bases outside gene matches: 4. This CDR3 has 14 amino acids. Germline V lookup: CDR1 LNHNV, CDR2 YYDKDF (reference sequence). CDR3 sequence reads: CATSRQQGGYGYTF. CDR3 DNA sequence: TGTGCCACCAGCAGACAGCAGGGGGGCTATGGCTACACCTTC.

This chain connects TRBV27 to TRBJ2-7; D remains ambiguous. V shed 4 bases and J shed 5 bases, with 18 bases lying between them. In germline, CDR1 is MNHEY, CDR2 SMNVEV (reference sequence). There are 15 residues in the CDR3. Here the CDR3 reads CASSSLQGALNEQYF. DNA of the CDR3: TGTGCCAGCAGTTCGCTACAAGGAGCTTTGAACGAGCAGTACTTC.

About this clone: The junction departs from germline at one end; a sequencing error may be responsible. This chain connects TRBV7-9 to TRBJ1-1; 8 bases map to TRBD1. The CDR3 covers 13 residues. The germline V gene has CDR1 SEHNR and CDR2 FQNEAQ (reference sequence). CDR3 coding DNA: TGTGCCAGAAGCTTAGGTACAGGGGGTGAAGCTTTCTTT. Residues: CARSLGTGGEAFF.

This clone turned up a few times. The rearrangement joins TRBV20-1 to TRBJ2-7; TRBD2 matches at 11 bases. Unmatched junction bases numbered 3, after V lost 8 bases and J lost 6 bases. CDR3 length: 11 amino acids. Germline-derived CDR1 and CDR2 are DFQATT and SNEGSKA (reference sequence). The CDR3 DNA reads TGCAGTACAACTAGCGGGGGCGAGCAGTACTTC. As protein: CSTTSGGEQYF.

This clone showed up just a few times. The CDR3 nucleotides are TGTGCCAGCAGTCCTAACTATTTGTACGAGCAGTACTTC. Its translation is CASSPNYLYEQYF. The chain employs TRBV6-5 and TRBJ2-7; D not resolved. Germline loops: CDR1 MNHEY, CDR2 SVGAGI. Trimming cost V 5 bases and J 4 bases, with 12 bases left between them. The CDR3 length is 13 residues.

The genes are TRBV7-2 and TRBJ2-7; 11 nucleotides line up with TRBD2. V shed 3 bases, J shed 4 bases, and the junction held 2 bases outside the gene matches. Germline values: CDR1 SGHTA, CDR2 FQGNSA. The CDR3 contains 14 residues. The CDR3, as DNA: TGTGCCAGCAGCTTGACTAGCGGGGAGTACGAGCAGTACTTC. Translating gives CASSLTSGEYEQYF.

This clone was detected once. The chain joins TRBV12-5 to TRBJ2-3, with D perhaps TRBD2 (6 bases). This CDR3 has 14 amino acids. CDR1 and CDR2 from the germline V gene are LGHNT and FRNRAP. Between the trimmed V and J ends, which lost 4 bases and 6 bases, there was a span of 14 bases. CDR3 DNA: TGTGCTAGTGGTTCGTGGAGGGACTCGGATACGCAGTATTTT. It is translated as CASGSWRDSDTQYF.

This clone was seen only a few times. The chain joins TRBV27 to TRBJ2-7; TRBD2 is a possible D gene (5 bases). The V and J ends lost 6 bases and 0 bases respectively, with 21 bases between them. Germline CDR1 MNHEY, CDR2 SMNVEV (reference sequence). The CDR3 has 17 residues. The CDR3 coding sequence is TGTGCCAGCAGCCCATTTCGACTATCTCCTAGCTCCTACGAGCAGTACTTC. Translation: CASSPFRLSPSSYEQYF.

The chain combines TRBV7-8 with TRBJ2-7, with 9 bases aligning to TRBD1. The CDR3 covers 15 residues. Germline V gives CDR1 SGHVS, CDR2 FQNEAQ. V lost 5 bases to trimming and J lost 3 bases; unmatched junction nucleotides: 8. CDR3 nucleotides: TGTGCCAGCAGCGTACCGGGACAGGGAGTCTACGAGCAGTACTTC. As protein: CASSVPGQGVYEQYF.

The chain recombines TRBV5-4 with TRBJ2-3; 8 bases map to TRBD2. Germline trimming cut 2 bases from V and 4 bases from J; bases unmatched to any gene: 9. CDR1 is SGHNT, CDR2 YYREEE, per germline (reference sequence). The CDR3 sequence is 16 residues long. The CDR3 DNA reads TGTGCCAGCAGCTTTCGACGGGGGGGAGATTCAGATACGCAGTATTTT. This gives the protein CASSFRRGGDSDTQYF.

This clone was counted between two and nine times. This sequence joins TRBV6-4 and TRBJ2-3, with D possibly matching TRBD2 (5 bases). The V and J ends lost 3 bases and 6 bases respectively, with 13 bases between them. Per the germline V gene, CDR1 is MRHNA and CDR2 is SNTAGT. The CDR3 is 14 residues long. DNA for the CDR3: TGTGCCAGCAGTGAATATAGAGGGAGTGATACGCAGTATTTT. The encoded protein is CASSEYRGSDTQYF.

Regarding this clone: Other DNA sequences from this sample encode an identical CDR3 as well. The gene calls are TRBV7-9 and TRBJ2-7; 8 bases are shared with TRBD2. The germline V gene encodes CDR1 SEHNR and CDR2 FQNEAQ (reference sequence). The CDR3 is 14 residues long. After removal of 1 base from V and 7 bases from J, the junction contained 6 bases not matched to a gene. CDR3 nucleotide sequence: TGTGCCAGCAGCTTAGTGGGACTAGGATATGAGCAGTACTTC. Amino acids: CASSLVGLGYEQYF. Full variable domain (outside the CDR3, taken from reference TRBV7-9 and TRBJ2-7): DTGVSQNPRHKITKRGQNVTFRCDPISEHNRLYWYRQTLGQGPEFLTYFQNEAQLEKSRLLSDRFSAERPKGSFSTLEIQRTEQGDSAMYLCASSLVGLGYEQYFGPGTRLTVT.

The gene calls are TRBV5-1 and TRBJ1-1, with D perhaps matching TRBD1 (5 bases). The CDR3 has 17 residues. Trimming removed 0 bases at V and 0 bases at J, with 15 bases between. Looked up from germline, CDR1 is SGHRS and CDR2 is YFSETQ. CDR3: CASSLVGGPSLNTEAFF. The DNA of the CDR3 is TGCGCCAGCAGCTTGGTCGGGGGACCCTCGCTGAACACTGAAGCTTTCTTT.

The CDR3 DNA reads TGTGCCATCAGAGAGCTAGCGGGAGGTTACGAGCAGTACTTC. It codes for CAIRELAGGYEQYF. This sequence joins TRBV10-3 and TRBJ2-7; 11 positions agree with TRBD2. V was pared by 6 bases and J by 4 bases, with 5 bases of the junction left unmatched. Germline values: CDR1 ENHRY, CDR2 SYGVKD. The CDR3 length is 14 residues.

The rearrangement joins TRBV6-5 to TRBJ2-1; TRBD1 agrees at 8 bases. In germline, CDR1 is MNHEY, CDR2 SVGAGI. CDR3 length: 14 residues. The V and J ends lost 4 bases and 5 bases, in that order; junction bases with no gene match: 4. The CDR3 reads CASSSRTGNNEQFF. The CDR3, as DNA: TGTGCCAGCAGTTCCAGGACAGGGAACAATGAGCAGTTCTTC.

This chain uses TRBV4-2 with TRBJ2-1; the D gene is possibly TRBD2 (5 bases). Germline V CDR1 and CDR2: LGHNA, YNFKEQ. The CDR3 sequence is 13 residues long. V was pared by 4 bases and J by 7 bases, with 11 bases between. In nucleotides, the CDR3 is TGTGCCAGCAGCCTGGGAGTGAATAATGAGCAGTTCTTC. Its protein is CASSLGVNNEQFF.